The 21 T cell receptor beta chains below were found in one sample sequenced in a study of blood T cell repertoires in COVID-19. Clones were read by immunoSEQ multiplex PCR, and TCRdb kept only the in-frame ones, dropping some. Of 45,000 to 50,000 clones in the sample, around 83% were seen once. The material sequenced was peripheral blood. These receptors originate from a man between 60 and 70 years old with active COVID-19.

The CDR3 sequence is CASSGPGGEGANEKLFF. The CDR3 nucleotides are TGTGCCAGCAGCGGTCCCGGCGGTGAGGGAGCTAATGAAAAACTGTTTTTT. The J gene is TRBJ1-4, the V gene TRBV16; D call uncertain. Germline-derived CDR1 and CDR2 are KGHSY and FQNENV. The V and J ends lost 5 bases and 3 bases respectively, with 19 bases between them. The CDR3 extends over 17 amino acids. Full variable domain (remainder filled in from reference TRBV16 and TRBJ1-4): GEEVAQTPKHLVRGEGQKAKLYCAPIKGHSYVFWYQQVLKNEFKFLISFQNENVFDETGMPKERFSAKCLPNSPCSLEIQATKLEDSAVYFCASSGPGGEGANEKLFFGSGTQLSVL.

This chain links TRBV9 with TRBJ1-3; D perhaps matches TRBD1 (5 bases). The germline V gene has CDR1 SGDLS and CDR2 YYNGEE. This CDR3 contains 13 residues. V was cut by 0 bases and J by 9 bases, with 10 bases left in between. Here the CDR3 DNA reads TGTGCCAGCAGCGTAGAAGGGGATAGCACCATATATTTT. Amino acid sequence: CASSVEGDSTIYF.

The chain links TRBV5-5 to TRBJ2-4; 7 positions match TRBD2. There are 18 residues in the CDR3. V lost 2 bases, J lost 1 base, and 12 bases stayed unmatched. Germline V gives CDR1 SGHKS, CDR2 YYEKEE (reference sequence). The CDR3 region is CASSFGAGWSGAKNIQYF. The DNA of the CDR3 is TGTGCCAGCAGCTTTGGAGCGGGATGGTCCGGGGCCAAAAACATTCAGTACTTC.

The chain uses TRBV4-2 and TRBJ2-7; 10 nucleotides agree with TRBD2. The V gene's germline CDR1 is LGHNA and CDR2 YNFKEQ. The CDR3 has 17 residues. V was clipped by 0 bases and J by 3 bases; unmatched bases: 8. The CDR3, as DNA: TGTGCCAGCAGCCAAGATTGGCTAGCGGGAGCGATCTACGAGCAGTACTTC. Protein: CASSQDWLAGAIYEQYF.

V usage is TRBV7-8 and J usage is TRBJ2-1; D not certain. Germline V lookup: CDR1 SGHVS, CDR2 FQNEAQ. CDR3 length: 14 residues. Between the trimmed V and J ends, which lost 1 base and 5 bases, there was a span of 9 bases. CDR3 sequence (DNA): TGTGCCAGCAGCTTAGTAGCAGCCAACAATGAGCAGTTCTTC. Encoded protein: CASSLVAANNEQFF.

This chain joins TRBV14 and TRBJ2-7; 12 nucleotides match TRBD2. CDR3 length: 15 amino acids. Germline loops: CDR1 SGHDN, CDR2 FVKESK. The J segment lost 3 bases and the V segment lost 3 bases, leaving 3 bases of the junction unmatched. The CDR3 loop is CASSQGLAGYYEQYF. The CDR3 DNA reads TGTGCCAGCAGCCAGGGACTAGCGGGTTACTACGAGCAGTACTTC.

The CDR3, as DNA: TGTGCCAGAAGCTTGGCCAGGGGGACCTACGAGCAGTACTTC. This gives the protein CARSLARGTYEQYF. V is TRBV5-3 and J is TRBJ2-7; 7 nucleotides match TRBD1. TRBV5-3 has ORF status, its function being uncertain. Germline trimming cut 0 bases from V and 2 bases from J; bases unmatched to any gene: 2. The CDR3 sequence is 14 residues long.

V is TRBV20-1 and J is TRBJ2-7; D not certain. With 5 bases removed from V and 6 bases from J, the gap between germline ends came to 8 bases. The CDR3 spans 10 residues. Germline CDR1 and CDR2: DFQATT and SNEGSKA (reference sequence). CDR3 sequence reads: CSAPSREQYF. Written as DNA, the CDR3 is TGCAGTGCTCCCTCCCGCGAGCAGTACTTC.

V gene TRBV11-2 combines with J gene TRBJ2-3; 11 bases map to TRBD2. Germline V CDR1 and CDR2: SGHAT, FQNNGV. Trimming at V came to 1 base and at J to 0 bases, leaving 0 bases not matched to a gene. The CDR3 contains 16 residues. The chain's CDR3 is CASSLGLAGSTDTQYF. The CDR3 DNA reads TGTGCCAGCAGCTTAGGACTAGCGGGAAGCACAGATACGCAGTATTTT.

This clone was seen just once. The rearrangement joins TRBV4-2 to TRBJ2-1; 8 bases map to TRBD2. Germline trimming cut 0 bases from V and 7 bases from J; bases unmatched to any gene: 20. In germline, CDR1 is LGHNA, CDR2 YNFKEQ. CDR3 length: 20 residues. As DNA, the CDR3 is TGTGCCAGCAGCCAAGATCCCGGGGGGGCCCAGCGAAGGTATACGAATGAGCAGTTCTTC. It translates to CASSQDPGGAQRRYTNEQFF.

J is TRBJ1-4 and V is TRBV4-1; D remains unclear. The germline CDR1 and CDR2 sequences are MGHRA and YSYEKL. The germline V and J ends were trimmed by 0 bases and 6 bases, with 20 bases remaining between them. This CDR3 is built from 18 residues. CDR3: CASSQDTGSRVEDEKLFF. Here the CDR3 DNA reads TGCGCCAGCAGCCAAGATACCGGGTCCCGCGTCGAAGATGAAAAACTGTTTTTT.

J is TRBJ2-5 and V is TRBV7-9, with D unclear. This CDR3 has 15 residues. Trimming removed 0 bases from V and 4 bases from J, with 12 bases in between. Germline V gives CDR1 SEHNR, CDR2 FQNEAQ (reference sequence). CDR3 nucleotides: TGTGCCAGCAGCTTAGCTTCTGGCACAAGAGAGACCCAGTACTTC. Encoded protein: CASSLASGTRETQYF.

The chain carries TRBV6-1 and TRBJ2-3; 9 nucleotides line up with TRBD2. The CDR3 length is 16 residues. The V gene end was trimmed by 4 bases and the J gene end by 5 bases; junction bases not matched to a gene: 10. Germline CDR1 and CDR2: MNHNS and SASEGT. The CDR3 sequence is CASSGLAVLNGDTQYF. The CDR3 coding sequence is TGTGCCAGCAGTGGACTAGCGGTTCTAAATGGAGATACGCAGTATTTT.

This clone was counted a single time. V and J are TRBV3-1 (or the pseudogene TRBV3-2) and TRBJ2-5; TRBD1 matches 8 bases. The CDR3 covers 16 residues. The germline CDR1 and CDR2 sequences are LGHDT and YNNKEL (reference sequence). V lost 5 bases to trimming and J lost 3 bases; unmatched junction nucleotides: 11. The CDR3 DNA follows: TGTGCCAGCAGCATTCACCAGGGGGCATTTGAAGAGACCCAGTACTTC. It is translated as CASSIHQGAFEETQYF.

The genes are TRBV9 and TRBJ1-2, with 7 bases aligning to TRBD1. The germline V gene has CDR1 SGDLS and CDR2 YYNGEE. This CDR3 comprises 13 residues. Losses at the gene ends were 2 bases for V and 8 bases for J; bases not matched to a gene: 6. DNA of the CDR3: TGTGCCAGCAGCGTCCAAGGGGGCGAAGGCTACACCTTC. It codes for CASSVQGGEGYTF.

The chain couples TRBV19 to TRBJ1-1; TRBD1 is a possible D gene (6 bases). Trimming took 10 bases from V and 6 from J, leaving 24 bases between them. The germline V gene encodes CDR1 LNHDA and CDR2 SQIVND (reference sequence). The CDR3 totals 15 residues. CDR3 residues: CATKGTPIISSEAFF. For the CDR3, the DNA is TGTGCCACTAAGGGGACACCCATTATCAGCTCTGAAGCTTTCTTT.

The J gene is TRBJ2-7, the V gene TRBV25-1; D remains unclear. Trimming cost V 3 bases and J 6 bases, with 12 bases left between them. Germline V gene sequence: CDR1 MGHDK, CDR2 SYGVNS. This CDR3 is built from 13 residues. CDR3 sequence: CASSDLANPEQYF. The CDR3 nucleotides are TGTGCCAGCAGTGATCTGGCCAACCCCGAGCAGTACTTC.

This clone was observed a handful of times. The CDR3 DNA sequence: TGTGCCAGCAGCCTTTCGGGGAGGGAGACCCAGTACTTC. This encodes CASSLSGRETQYF. The chain has TRBV12-3 or TRBV12-4 and TRBJ2-5, with a weak D call TRBD2 (6 bases). The ends were cut back, 6 bases at V and 5 bases at J, with 13 bases in the middle. The CDR3 is 13 amino acids.

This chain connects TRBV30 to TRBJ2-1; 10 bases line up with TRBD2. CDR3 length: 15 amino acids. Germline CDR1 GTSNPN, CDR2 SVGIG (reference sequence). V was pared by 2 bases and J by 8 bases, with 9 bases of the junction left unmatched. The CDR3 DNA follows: TGTGCCTGGAGTAGCGGGAGGGCCATTTTCGATGAGCAGTTCTTC. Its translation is CAWSSGRAIFDEQFF.

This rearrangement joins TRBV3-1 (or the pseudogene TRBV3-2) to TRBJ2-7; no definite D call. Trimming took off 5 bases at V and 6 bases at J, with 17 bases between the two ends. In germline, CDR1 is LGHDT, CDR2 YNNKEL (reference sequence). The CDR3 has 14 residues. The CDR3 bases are TGTGCCAGCAGCGGGCAGCCATCCACCCGCGAGCAGTACTTC. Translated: CASSGQPSTREQYF.

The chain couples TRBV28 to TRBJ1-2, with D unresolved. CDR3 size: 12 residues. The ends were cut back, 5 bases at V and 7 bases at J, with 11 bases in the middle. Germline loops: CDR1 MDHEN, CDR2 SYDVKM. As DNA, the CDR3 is TGTGCCAGCAGTCCCTTTCGTTTTGGCTACACCTTC. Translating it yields CASSPFRFGYTF.